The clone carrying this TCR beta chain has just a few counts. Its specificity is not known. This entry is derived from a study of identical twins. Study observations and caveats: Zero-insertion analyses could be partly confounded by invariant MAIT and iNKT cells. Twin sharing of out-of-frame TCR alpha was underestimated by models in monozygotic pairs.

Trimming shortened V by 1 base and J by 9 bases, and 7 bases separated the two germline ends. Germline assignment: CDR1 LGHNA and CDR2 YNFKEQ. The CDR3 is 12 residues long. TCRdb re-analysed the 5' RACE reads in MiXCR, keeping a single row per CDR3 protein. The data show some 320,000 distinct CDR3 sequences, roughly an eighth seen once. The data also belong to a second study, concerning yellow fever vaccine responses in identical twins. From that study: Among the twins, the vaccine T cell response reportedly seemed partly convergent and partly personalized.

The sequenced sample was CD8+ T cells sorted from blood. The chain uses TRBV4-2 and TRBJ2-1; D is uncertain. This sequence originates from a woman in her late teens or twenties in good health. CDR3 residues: CASSQVSGEQFF. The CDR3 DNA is TGTGCCAGCAGCCAAGTATCGGGTGAGCAGTTCTTC.